Below, one TCR beta chain is given with its context. Trimming removed 0 bases at V and 6 bases at J, with 5 bases between. There are 12 residues in the CDR3. The germline CDR1 and CDR2 sequences are KGHDR and SFDVKD. The data were produced by immunoSEQ multiplex PCR, yet TCRdb's version contains in-frame clones alone and is incomplete. The table lists 100,000 to 150,000 clones, over 80% of them singletons. The data belong to a study of control samples from healthy donors and cancer patients. Material: PBMCs. This receptor was obtained from a man older than 75 with head and neck cancer. V usage is TRBV24-1 and J usage is TRBJ2-7; unclear D gene. CDR3 DNA sequence: TGTGCCACCAGTGATTTGGCACGCGAGCAGTACTTC. This translates into CATSDLAREQYF.